This entry is about one T cell receptor (beta chain). Its specificity is unknown. Germline CDR1 reads LNHDA; CDR2 reads SQIVND (reference sequence). V lost 6 bases and J lost 8, with 13 bases in between. The CDR3 length is 12 residues. The entry originates in a study of T cell responses to AZD1222 COVID-19 vaccine. Points from the study as a whole: Spike-specific TCR depth and breadth grew after two AZD1222 doses. White British donors predominated, females outnumbered males, and clonal diversity was possibly underestimated. With dominance at 160-218 and 743-854, vaccine-associated CD4 TCRs spanned spike. Nearly half of unique spike-specific TCRs reportedly avoided B.1.351 and B.1.1.7 mutated regions.

Libraries were prepared by immunoSEQ multiplex PCR; TCRdb keeps only in-frame clonotypes and omits some of them. The table has under 200,000 clones, around 94% seen once. The input for sequencing was peripheral blood, taken on day 0 of AZD1222 vaccination. This receptor was obtained from an adult in good health. This rearrangement joins TRBV19 to TRBJ1-2; D is perhaps TRBD1 (6 bases). CDR3 sequence (DNA): TGTGCCAGTAGCCGGGGGGGCCGGGGCTACACCTTC. This codes for CASSRGGRGYTF.